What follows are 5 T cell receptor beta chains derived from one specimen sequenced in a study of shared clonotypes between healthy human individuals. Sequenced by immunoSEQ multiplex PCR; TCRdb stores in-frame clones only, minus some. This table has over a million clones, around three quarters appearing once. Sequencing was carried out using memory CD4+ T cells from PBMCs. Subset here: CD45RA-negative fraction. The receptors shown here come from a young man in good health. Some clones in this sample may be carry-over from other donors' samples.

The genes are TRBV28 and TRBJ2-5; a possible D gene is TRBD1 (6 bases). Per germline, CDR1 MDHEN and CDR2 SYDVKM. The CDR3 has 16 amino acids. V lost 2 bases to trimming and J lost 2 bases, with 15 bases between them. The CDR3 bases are TGTGCCAGCAGTTTACTCCCGACAGGAAGGCAAGAGACCCAGTACTTC. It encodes CASSLLPTGRQETQYF.

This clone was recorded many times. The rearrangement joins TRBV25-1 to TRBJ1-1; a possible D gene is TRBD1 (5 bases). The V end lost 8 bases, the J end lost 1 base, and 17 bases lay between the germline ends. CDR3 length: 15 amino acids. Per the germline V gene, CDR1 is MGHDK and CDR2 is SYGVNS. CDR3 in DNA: TGTGCCAGCCGAGGTGGGGGTCTTCGGAACACTGAAGCTTTCTTT. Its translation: CASRGGGLRNTEAFF.

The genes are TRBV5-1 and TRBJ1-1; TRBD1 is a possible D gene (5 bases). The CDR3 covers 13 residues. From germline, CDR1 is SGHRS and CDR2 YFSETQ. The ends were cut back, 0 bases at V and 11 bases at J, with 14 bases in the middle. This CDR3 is CASSLGSGEEAFF. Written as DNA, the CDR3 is TGCGCCAGCAGCTTGGGATCGGGGGAAGAGGCTTTCTTT.

The DNA for the CDR3 is TGTGCCAGCAGCGGACGGACCGATCCGCTCAAGCAGTTCTTC. Amino acid sequence: CASSGRTDPLKQFF. The chain uses TRBV11-3 and TRBJ2-1; D uncertain. The V gene's germline CDR1 is SGHNT and CDR2 YENEEA. The V and J ends lost 5 bases and 11 bases respectively, with 19 bases between them. The CDR3 loop spans 14 amino acids.

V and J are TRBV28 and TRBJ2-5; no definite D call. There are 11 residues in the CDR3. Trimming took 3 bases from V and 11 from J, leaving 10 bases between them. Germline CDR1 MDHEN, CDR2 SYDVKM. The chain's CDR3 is CASSFQAGQYF. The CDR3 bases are TGTGCCAGCAGTTTCCAGGCCGGGCAGTACTTC.